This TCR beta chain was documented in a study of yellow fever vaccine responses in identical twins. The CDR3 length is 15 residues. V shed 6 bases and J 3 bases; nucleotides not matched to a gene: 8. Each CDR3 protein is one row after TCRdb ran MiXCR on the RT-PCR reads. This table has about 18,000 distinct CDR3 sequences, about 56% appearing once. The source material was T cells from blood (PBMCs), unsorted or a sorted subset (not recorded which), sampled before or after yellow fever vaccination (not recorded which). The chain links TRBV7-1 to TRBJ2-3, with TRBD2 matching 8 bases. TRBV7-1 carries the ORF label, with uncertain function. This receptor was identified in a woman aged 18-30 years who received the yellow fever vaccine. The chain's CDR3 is CASSRTGGPTDTQYF. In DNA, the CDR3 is TGTGCCAGCAGTCGAACGGGAGGGCCGACAGATACGCAGTATTTT.